This T cell receptor (beta chain) is from a study of neurological immune-mediated disorders. This clonotype was recorded many times. TCRdb re-called the 5' RACE reads with MiXCR, one entry per CDR3 protein. The table lists some 60,000 distinct CDR3 sequences, about 10% of them singletons. The time point denotes: longitudinal time-point 1 (baseline). Trimming left V 0 bases short and J 8 bases short, with 10 bases between. The CDR3 runs 14 residues. The germline gives CDR1 MNHEY, CDR2 SVGEGT. The TCR sequence derives from a male donor with HTLV-1-associated myelopathy (HAM/TSP). The chain couples TRBV6-2 or TRBV6-3 to TRBJ2-2; D is unresolved. Material: PBMCs. In nucleotides, the CDR3 is TGTGCCAGCAGTTACTCGAATTCAGCTGGGGAGCTGTTTTTT. It yields the protein CASSYSNSAGELFF.